This T cell receptor (beta chain) was captured in a study of shared clonotypes between healthy human individuals. This CDR3 has 16 residues. Trimming cost V 1 base and J 0 bases, with 10 bases left between them. Per germline, CDR1 SGHTA and CDR2 FQGTGA. The study, taken as a whole, reports: Clonotype sharing across four donors was observed for 4% to 5.5% of naive CD4 clonotypes.

For every subset, genomic DNA was evenly distributed across several immunoSEQ plates. Replicate PCRs run on sorted subsets employed 200 ng DNA, some 33,000 T cell genomes. Sequencing used immunoSEQ multiplex PCR; TCRdb keeps in-frame clones, though not all of them. Of approximately 740,000 clones listed, more than 85% were seen once; the top ten hold under 30%. This clone was picked up one time. Its antigen remains unidentified. Naive CD8 populations comprised CD45RO-negative cells positively selected for CCR7, excluding terminally differentiated effector memory CD45RA+ cells. The TCR originated in a man aged 25 to 40 in good health. The gene calls are TRBV7-3 and TRBJ2-1; D gene ambiguous. What was sequenced was naive CD8+ T cells sorted from blood. CDR3 sequence reads: CASSLKAFSSYNEQFF. In DNA, the CDR3 is TGTGCCAGCAGCTTAAAGGCCTTTAGCTCCTACAATGAGCAGTTCTTC. Complete variable domain (other parts from reference TRBV7-3 and TRBJ2-1): GAGVSQTPSNKVTEKGKYVELRCDPISGHTALYWYRQSLGQGPEFLIYFQGTGAADDSGLPNDRFFAVRPEGSVSTLKIQRTERGDSAVYLCASSLKAFSSYNEQFFGPGTRLTVL.